This TCR beta chain is from a study of metastatic and nonmetastatic thyroid tumors. The CDR3 is made up of 14 amino acids. Trimming shortened V by 1 base and J by 2 bases, and 10 bases separated the two germline ends. Germline V gene lookup returns CDR1 SGHRS and CDR2 YFSETQ. General study points: Reportedly, malignant thyroid tumors had significantly higher TCR beta diversity than benign nodules, in blood and tumor.

Comment on this clone: Its antigen is unidentified.

No patient had received any treatment before thyroid surgery. TCRdb reprocessed the PCR reads using MiXCR. Here the sample spans about 35,000 clones, about 31% being singletons. This sequence originates from a female donor with papillary thyroid cancer or a benign thyroid nodule (not recorded which). Some clones in this sample may be carry-over from other donors' samples. The sequenced sample was blood. The chain is built from TRBV5-1 and TRBJ2-7, with no clear D. This CDR3 is CASSLRPRAYEQYF. In nucleotides, the CDR3 is TGCGCCAGCAGCTTGAGACCTAGGGCCTACGAGCAGTACTTC.